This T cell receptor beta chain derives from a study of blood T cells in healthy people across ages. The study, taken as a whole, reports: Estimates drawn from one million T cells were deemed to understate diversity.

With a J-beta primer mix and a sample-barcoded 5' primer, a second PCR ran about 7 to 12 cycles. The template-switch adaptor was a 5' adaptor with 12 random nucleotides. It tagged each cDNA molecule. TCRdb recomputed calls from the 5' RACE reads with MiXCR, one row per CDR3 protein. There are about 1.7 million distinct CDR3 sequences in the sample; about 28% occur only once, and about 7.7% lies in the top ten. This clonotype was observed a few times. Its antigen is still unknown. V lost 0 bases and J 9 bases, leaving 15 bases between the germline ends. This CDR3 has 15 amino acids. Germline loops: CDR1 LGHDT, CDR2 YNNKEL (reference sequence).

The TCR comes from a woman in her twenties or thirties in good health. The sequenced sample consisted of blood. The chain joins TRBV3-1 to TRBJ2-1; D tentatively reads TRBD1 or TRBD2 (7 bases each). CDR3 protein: CASSQDPGGAGEQFF. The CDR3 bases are TGTGCCAGCAGCCAAGACCCAGGGGGGGCTGGTGAGCAGTTCTTC.